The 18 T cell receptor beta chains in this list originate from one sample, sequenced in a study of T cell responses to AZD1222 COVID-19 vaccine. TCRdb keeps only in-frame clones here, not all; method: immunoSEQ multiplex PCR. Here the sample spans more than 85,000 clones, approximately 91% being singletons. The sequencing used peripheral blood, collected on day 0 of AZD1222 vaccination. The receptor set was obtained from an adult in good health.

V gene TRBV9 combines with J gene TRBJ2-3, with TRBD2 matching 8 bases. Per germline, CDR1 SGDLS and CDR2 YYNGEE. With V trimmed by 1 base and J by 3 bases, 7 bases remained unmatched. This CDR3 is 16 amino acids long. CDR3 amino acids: CASSVPAGGGTDTQYF. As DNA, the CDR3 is TGTGCCAGCAGCGTACCCGCGGGGGGTGGGACAGATACGCAGTATTTT.

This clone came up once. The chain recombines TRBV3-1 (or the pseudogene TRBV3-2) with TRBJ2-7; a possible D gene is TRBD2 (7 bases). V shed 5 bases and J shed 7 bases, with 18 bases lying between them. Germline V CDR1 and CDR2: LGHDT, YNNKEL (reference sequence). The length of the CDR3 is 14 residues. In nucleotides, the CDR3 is TGTGCCAGCAGCGACGGACGGGGGGCCTGGGAGCAGTACTTC. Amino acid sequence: CASSDGRGAWEQYF.

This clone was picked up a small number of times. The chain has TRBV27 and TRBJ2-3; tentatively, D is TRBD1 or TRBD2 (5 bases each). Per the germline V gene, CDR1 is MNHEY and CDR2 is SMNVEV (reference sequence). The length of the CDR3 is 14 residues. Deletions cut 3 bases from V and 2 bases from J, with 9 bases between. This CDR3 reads CASSFWGNTDTQYF. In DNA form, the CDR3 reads TGTGCCAGCAGTTTTTGGGGGAACACAGATACGCAGTATTTT.

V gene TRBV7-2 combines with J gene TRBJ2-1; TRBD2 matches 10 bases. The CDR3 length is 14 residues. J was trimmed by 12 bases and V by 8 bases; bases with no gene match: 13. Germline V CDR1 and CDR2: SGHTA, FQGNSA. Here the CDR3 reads CASRKTSGLSGQFF. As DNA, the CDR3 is TGTGCCAGCCGAAAGACTAGCGGGTTATCCGGGCAGTTCTTC.

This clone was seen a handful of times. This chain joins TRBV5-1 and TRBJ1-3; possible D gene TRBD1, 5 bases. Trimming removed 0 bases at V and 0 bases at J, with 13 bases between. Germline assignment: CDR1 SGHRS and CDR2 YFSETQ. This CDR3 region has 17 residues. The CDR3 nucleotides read TGCGCCAGCAGCTTGGCCTCGCAGGGAAGCTCTGGAAACACCATATATTTT. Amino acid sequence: CASSLASQGSSGNTIYF.

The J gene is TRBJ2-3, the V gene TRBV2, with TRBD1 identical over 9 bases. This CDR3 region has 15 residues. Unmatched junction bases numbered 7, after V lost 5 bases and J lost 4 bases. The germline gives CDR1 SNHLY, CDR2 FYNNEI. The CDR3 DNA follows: TGTGCCAGCAGTCCCGGGACAGGGTATTCAGATACGCAGTATTTT. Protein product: CASSPGTGYSDTQYF.

The DNA of the CDR3 is TGTGCCAGCAGCTCTCGGACTGACAATCAGCCCCAGCATTTT. Its protein is CASSSRTDNQPQHF. The chain employs TRBV9 and TRBJ1-5; unclear D gene. V dropped 4 bases and J dropped 3 bases, with 11 bases sitting between them. CDR1 is SGDLS and CDR2 is YYNGEE in the germline V gene. The CDR3 contains 14 residues.

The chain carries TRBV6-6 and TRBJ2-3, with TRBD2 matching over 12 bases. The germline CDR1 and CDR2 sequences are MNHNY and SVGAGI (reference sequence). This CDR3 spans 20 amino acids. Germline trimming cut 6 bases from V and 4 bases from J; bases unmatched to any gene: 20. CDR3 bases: TGTGCCAGCAGCGACGGACTAGCGGGGCGTAGGCCTGGGTTCGCAGATACGCAGTATTTT. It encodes CASSDGLAGRRPGFADTQYF.

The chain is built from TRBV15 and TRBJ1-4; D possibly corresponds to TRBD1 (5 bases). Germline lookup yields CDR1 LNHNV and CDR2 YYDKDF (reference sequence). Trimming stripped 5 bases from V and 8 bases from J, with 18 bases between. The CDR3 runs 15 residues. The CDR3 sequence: CATSSGIREGEKLFF. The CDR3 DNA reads TGTGCCACCAGCTCAGGGATAAGGGAGGGGGAAAAACTGTTTTTT.

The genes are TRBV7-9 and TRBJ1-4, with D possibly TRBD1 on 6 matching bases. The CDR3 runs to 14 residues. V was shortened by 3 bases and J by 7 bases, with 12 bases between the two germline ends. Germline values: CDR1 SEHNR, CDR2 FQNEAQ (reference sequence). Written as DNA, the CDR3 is TGTGCCAGCAGCTTTAGCAGGGGAGGTGAAAAACTGTTTTTT. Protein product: CASSFSRGGEKLFF.

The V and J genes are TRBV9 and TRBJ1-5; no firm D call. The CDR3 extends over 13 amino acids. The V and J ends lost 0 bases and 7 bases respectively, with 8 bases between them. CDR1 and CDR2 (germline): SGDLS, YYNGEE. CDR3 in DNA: TGTGCCAGCAGCGTAGGGGAGAGCCAGCCCCAGCATTTT. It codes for CASSVGESQPQHF.

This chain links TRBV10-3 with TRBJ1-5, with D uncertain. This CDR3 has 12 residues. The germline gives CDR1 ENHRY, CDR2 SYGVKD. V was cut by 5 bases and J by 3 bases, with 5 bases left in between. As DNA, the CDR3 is TGTGCCATCAGTAATACCAATCAGCCCCAGCATTTT. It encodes CAISNTNQPQHF.

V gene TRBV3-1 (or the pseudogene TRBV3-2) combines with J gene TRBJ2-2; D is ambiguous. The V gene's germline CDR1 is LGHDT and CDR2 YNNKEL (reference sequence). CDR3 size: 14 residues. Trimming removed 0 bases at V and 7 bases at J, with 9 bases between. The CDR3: CASSQEDGSGELFF. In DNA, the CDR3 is TGTGCCAGCAGCCAAGAAGATGGAAGCGGGGAGCTGTTTTTT.

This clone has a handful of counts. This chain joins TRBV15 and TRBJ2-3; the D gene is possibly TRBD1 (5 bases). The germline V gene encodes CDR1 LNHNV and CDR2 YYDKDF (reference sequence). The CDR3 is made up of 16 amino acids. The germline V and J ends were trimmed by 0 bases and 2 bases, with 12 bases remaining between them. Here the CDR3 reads CATSRDRDRYTDTQYF. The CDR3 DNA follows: TGTGCCACCAGCAGAGATCGCGACAGATACACAGATACGCAGTATTTT.

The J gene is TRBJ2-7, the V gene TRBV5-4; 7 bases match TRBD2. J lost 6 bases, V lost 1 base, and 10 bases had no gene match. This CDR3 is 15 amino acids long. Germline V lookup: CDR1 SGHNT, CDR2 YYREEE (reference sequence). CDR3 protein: CASSLLASGPREQYF. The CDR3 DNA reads TGTGCCAGCAGCTTGCTGGCTAGCGGTCCTCGCGAGCAGTACTTC.

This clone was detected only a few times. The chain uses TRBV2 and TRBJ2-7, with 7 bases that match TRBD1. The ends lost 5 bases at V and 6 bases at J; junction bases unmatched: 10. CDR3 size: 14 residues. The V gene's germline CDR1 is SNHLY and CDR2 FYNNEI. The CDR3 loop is CASSSGTDLSEQYF. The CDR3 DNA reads TGTGCCAGCAGTTCCGGGACAGACCTCTCCGAGCAGTACTTC.

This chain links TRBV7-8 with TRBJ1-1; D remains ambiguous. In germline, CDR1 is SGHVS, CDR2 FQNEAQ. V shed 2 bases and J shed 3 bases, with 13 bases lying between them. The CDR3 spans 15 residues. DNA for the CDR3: TGTGCCAGCAGCTTACCAGGAGCCTCGGACACTGAAGCTTTCTTT. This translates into CASSLPGASDTEAFF.

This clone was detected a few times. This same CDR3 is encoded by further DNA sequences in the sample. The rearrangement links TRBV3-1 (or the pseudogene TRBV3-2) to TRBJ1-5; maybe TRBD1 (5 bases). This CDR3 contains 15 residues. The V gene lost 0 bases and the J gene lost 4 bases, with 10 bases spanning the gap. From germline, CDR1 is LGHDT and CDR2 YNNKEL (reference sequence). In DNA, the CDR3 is TGTGCCAGCAGCCAAGATGGAACAGGTAATCAGCCCCAGCATTTT. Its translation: CASSQDGTGNQPQHF.